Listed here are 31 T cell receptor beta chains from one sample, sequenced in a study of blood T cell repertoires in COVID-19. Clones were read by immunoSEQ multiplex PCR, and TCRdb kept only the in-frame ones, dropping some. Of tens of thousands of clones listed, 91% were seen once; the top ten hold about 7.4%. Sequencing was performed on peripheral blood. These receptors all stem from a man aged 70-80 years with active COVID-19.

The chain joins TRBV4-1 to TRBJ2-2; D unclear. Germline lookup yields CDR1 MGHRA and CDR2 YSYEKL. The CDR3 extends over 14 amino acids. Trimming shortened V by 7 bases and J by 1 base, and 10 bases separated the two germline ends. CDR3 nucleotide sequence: TGCGCCAGCAAATTGGGCCGGAACACCGGGGAGCTGTTTTTT. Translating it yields CASKLGRNTGELFF.

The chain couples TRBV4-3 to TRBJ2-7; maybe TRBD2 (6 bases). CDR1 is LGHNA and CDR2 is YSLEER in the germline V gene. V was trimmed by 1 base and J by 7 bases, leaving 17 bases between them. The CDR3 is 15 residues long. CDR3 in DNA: TGCGCCAGCAGCCAAGTCGGCGGGAACCCTGTTGAGCAGTACTTC. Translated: CASSQVGGNPVEQYF.

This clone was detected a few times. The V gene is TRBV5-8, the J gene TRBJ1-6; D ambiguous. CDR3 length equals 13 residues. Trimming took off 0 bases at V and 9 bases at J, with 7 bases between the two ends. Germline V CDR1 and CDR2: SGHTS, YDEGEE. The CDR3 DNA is TGTGCCAGCAGCTTGGAGCGGGGTTCACCCCTCCACTTT. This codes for CASSLERGSPLHF.

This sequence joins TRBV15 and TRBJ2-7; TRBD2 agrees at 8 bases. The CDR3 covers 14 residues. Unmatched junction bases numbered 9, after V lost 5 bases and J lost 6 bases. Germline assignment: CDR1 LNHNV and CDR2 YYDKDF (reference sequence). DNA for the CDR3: TGTGCCACCAGCGCCCCGGGAGGGGGGCTCGAGCAGTACTTC. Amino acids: CATSAPGGGLEQYF.

This chain's CDR3 is CASSSTGGGYNEQFF. In DNA form, the CDR3 reads TGTGCCAGCAGCTCGACAGGGGGAGGATACAATGAGCAGTTCTTC. The V and J genes are TRBV7-3 and TRBJ2-1, with 9 nucleotides matching TRBD1. The CDR3 is 15 residues long. With 4 bases clipped from V and 4 bases from J, the junction kept 5 bases outside the gene matches. CDR1 and CDR2 from the germline V gene are SGHTA and FQGTGA.

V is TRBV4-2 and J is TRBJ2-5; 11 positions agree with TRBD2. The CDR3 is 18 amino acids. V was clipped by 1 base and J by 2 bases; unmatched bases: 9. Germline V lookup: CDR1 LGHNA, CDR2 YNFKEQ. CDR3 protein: CASSQALIAGGLQETQYF. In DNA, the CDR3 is TGTGCCAGCAGCCAAGCCTTAATAGCGGGGGGGCTACAAGAGACCCAGTACTTC.

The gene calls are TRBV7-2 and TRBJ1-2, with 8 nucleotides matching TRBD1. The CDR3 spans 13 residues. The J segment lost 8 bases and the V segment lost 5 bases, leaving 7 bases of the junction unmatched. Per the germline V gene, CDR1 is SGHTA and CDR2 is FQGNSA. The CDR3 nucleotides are TGTGCCAGCAGCACAGGACAGGGCTACGGCTACACCTTC. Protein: CASSTGQGYGYTF.

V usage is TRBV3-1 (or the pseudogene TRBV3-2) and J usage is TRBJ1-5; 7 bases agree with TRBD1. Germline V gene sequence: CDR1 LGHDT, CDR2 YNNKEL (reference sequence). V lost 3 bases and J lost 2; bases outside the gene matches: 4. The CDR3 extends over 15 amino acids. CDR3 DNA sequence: TGTGCCAGCAGCCAGGCCGGACAGGGCAATCAGCCCCAGCATTTT. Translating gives CASSQAGQGNQPQHF.

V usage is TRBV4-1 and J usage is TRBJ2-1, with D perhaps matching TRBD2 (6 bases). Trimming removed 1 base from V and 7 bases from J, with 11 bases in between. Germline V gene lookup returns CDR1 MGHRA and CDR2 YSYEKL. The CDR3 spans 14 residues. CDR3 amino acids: CASSQVGGWNEQFF. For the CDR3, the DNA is TGCGCCAGCAGCCAAGTGGGGGGTTGGAATGAGCAGTTCTTC.

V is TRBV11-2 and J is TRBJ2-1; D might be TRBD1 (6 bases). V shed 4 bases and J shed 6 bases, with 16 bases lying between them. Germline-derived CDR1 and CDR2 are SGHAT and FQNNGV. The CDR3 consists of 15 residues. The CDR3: CASSSEWTASNEQFF. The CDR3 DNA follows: TGTGCCAGCAGCTCCGAGTGGACAGCAAGCAATGAGCAGTTCTTC. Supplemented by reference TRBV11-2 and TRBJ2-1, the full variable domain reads EAGVAQSPRYKIIEKRQSVAFWCNPISGHATLYWYQQILGQGPKLLIQFQNNGVVDDSQLPKDRFSAERLKGVDSTLKIQPAKLEDSAVYLCASSSEWTASNEQFFGPGTRLTVL.

The CDR3 protein is CASSLGQGSTYEQYF. Written as DNA, the CDR3 is TGCGCCAGCAGCTTGGGACAGGGATCTACCTACGAGCAGTACTTC. The chain carries TRBV5-1 and TRBJ2-7, with 7 nucleotides matching TRBD1. CDR3 size: 15 residues. Per germline, CDR1 SGHRS and CDR2 YFSETQ. The V segment lost 0 bases and the J segment 2 bases; nucleotides outside the gene matches: 5.

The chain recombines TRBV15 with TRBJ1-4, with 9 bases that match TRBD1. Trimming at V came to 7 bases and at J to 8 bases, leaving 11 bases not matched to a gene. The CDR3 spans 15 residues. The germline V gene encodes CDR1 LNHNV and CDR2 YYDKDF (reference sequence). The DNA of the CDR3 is TGTGCCACCAAATACGGGACAGGGAGTTTCGAAAAACTGTTTTTT. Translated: CATKYGTGSFEKLFF.

CDR3 DNA: TGTGCCAGCAGCCCCTATAACTATGGCTACACCTTC. It codes for CASSPYNYGYTF. This chain links TRBV3-1 (or the pseudogene TRBV3-2) with TRBJ1-2; no clear D. Between the trimmed V and J ends, which lost 4 bases and 1 base, there was a span of 4 bases. The CDR3 loop spans 12 amino acids. Germline CDR1 and CDR2: LGHDT and YNNKEL (reference sequence).

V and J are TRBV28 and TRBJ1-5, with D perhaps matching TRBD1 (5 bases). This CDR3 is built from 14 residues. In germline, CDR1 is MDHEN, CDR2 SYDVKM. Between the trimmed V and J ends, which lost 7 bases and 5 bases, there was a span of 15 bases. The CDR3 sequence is CASTSGGIDQPQHF. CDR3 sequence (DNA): TGTGCCAGCACCTCCGGGGGAATCGATCAGCCCCAGCATTTT.

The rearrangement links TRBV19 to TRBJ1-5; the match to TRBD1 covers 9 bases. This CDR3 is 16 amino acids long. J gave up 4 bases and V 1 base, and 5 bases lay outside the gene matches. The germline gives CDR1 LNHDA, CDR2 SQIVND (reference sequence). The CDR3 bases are TGTGCCAGTAGTATAGCGGGGACAGGGCAGAATCAGCCCCAGCATTTT. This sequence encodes CASSIAGTGQNQPQHF. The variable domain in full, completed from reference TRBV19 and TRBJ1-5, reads DGGITQSPKYLFRKEGQNVTLSCEQNLNHDAMYWYRQDPGQGLRLIYYSQIVNDFQKGDIAEGYSVSREKKESFPLTVTSAQKNPTAFYLCASSIAGTGQNQPQHFGDGTRLSIL.

The CDR3 loop reads CASSLSRDRGKQYF. For the CDR3, the DNA is TGTGCCAGCTCACTGTCCCGGGACAGGGGCAAGCAGTATTTT. The J gene is TRBJ2-3, the V gene TRBV18, with 10 nucleotides matching TRBD1. Germline CDR1 KGHSH, CDR2 LQKENI. The CDR3 runs 14 residues. Trimming removed 4 bases from V and 11 bases from J; junction bases left unmatched: 9.

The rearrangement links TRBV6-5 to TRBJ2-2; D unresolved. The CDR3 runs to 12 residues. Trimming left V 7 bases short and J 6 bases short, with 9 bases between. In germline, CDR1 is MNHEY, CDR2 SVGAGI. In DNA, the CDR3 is TGTGCCAGCAACAAAGAATCCGGGGAGCTGTTTTTT. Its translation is CASNKESGELFF.

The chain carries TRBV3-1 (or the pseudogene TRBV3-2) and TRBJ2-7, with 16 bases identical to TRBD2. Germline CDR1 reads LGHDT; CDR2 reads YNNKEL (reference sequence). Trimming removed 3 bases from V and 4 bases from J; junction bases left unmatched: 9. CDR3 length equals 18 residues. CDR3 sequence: CASSHQGLAGGSMYEQYF. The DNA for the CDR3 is TGTGCCAGCAGCCACCAGGGACTAGCGGGAGGGTCCATGTACGAGCAGTACTTC.

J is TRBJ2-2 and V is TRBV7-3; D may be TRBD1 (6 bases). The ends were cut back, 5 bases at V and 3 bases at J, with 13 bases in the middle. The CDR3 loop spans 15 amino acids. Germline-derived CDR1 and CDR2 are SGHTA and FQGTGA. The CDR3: CASSRTVGHTGELFF. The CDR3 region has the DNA TGTGCCAGCAGCCGGACAGTTGGCCACACCGGGGAGCTGTTTTTT.

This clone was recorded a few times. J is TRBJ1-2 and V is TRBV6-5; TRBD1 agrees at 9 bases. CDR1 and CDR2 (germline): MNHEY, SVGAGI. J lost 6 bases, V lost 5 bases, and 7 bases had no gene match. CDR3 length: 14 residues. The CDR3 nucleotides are TGTGCCAGCAGTCGGGGACAGGGAAGTAATGGCTACACCTTC. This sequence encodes CASSRGQGSNGYTF.

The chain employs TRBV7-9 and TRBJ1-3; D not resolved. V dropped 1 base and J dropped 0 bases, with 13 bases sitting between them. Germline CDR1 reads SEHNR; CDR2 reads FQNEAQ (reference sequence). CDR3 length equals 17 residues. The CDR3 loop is CASSLGYAGHSGNTIYF. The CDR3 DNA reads TGTGCCAGCAGCTTAGGGTACGCGGGCCACTCTGGAAACACCATATATTTT.

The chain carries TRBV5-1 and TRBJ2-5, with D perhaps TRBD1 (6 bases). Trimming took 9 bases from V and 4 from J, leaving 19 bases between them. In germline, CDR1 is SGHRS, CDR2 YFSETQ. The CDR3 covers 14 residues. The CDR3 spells CATARQGRGETQYF. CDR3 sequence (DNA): TGCGCCACCGCGCGGCAGGGGAGAGGAGAGACCCAGTACTTC.

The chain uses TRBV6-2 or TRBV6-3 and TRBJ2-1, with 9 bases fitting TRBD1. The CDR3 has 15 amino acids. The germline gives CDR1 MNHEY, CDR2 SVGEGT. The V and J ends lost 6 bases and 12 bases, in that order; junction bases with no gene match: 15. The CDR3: CASSPQGTGLSGQFF. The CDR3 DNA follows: TGTGCCAGCAGCCCACAAGGGACAGGGCTGTCAGGGCAGTTCTTC.

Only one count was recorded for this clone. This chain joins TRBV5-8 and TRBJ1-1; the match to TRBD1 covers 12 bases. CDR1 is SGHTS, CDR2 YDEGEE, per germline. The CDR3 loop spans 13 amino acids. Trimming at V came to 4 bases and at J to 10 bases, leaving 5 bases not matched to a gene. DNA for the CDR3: TGTGCCAGCAGCCCGGGACAGGGGGCGGGAGCTTTCTTT. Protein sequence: CASSPGQGAGAFF.

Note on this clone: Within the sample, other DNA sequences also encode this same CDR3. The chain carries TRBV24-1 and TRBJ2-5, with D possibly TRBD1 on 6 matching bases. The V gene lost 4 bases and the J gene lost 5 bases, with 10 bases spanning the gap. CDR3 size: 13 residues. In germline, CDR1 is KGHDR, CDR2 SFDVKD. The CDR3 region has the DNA TGTGCCACCAGTGACGCAGGGGTTGAGACCCAGTACTTC. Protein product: CATSDAGVETQYF.

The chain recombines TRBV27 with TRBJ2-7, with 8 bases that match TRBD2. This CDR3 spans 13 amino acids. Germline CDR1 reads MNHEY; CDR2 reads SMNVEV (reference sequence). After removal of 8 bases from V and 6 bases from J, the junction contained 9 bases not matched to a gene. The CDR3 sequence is CASASGGSVEQYF. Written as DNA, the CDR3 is TGTGCCAGCGCCTCGGGGGGGAGTGTCGAGCAGTACTTC.

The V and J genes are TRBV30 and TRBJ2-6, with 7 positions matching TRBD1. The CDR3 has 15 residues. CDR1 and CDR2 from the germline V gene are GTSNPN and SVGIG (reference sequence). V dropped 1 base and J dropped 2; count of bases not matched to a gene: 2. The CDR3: CAWSAGTAGANVLTF. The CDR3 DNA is TGTGCCTGGAGTGCCGGGACAGCTGGGGCCAACGTCCTGACTTTC.

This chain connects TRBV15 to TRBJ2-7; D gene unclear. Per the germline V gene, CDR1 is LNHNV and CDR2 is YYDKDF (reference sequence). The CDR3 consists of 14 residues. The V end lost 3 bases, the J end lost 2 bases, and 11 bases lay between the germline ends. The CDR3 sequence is CATSRAVGPYEQYF. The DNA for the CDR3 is TGTGCCACCAGCAGGGCCGTGGGCCCCTACGAGCAGTACTTC. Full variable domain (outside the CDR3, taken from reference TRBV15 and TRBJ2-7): DAMVIQNPRYQVTQFGKPVTLSCSQTLNHNVMYWYQQKSSQAPKLLFHYYDKDFNNEADTPDNFQSRRPNTSFCFLDIRSPGLGDTAMYLCATSRAVGPYEQYFGPGTRLTVT.

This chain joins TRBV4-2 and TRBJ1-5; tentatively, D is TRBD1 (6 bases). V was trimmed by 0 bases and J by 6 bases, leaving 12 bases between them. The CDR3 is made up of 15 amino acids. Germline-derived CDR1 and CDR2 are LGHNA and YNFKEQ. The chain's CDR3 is CASSQDKTGAQPQHF. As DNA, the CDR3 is TGTGCCAGCAGCCAAGATAAGACAGGCGCTCAGCCCCAGCATTTT.

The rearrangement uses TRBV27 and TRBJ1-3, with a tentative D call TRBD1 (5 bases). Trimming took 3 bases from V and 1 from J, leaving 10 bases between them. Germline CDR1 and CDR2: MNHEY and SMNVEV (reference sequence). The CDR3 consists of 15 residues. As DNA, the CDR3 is TGTGCCAGCAGTTTGACAGCGTATTCTGGAAACACCATATATTTT. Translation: CASSLTAYSGNTIYF.

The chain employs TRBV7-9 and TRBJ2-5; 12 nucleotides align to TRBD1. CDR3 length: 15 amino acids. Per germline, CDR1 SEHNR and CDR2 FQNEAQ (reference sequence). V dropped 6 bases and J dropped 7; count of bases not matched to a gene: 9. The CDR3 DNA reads TGTGCCAGCAGTCTCCGGGACAGGGGGCAGTGGACCCAGTACTTC. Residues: CASSLRDRGQWTQYF. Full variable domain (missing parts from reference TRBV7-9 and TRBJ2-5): DTGVSQNPRHKITKRGQNVTFRCDPISEHNRLYWYRQTLGQGPEFLTYFQNEAQLEKSRLLSDRFSAERPKGSFSTLEIQRTEQGDSAMYLCASSLRDRGQWTQYFGPGTRLLVL.